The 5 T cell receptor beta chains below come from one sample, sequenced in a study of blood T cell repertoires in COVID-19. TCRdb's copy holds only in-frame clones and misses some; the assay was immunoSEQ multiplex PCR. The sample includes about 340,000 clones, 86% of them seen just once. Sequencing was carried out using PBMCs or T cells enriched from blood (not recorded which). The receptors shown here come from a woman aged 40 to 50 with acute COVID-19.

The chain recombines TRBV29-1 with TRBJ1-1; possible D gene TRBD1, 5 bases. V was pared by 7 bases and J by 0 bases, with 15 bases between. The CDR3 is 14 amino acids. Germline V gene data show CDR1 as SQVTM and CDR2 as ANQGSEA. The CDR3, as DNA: TGCAGCGCCACTTGGGGGGTAATGAACACTGAAGCTTTCTTT. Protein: CSATWGVMNTEAFF.

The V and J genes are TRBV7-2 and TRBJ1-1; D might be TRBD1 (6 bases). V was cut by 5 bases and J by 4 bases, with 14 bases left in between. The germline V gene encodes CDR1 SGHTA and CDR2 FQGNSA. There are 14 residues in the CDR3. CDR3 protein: CASSPDRRVTEAFF. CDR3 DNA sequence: TGTGCCAGCAGCCCAGACAGGCGAGTCACTGAAGCTTTCTTT.

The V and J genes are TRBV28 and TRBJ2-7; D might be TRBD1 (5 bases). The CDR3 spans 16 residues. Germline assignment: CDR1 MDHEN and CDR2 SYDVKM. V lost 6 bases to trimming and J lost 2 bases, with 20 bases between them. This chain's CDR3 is CASRLGYAGSPYEQYF. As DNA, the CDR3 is TGTGCCAGCAGGCTAGGGTATGCAGGGTCACCCTACGAGCAGTACTTC.

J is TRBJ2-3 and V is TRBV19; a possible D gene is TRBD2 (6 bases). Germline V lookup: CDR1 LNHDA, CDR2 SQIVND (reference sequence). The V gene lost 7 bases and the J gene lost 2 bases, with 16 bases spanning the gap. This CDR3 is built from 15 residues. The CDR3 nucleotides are TGTGCCAGTACGGTGGGGGGACGTCCCACAGATACGCAGTATTTT. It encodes CASTVGGRPTDTQYF.

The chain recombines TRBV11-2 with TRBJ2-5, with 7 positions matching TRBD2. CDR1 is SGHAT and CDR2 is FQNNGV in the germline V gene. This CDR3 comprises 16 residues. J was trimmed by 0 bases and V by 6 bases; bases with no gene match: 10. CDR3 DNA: TGTGCCAGCAGAGCTTTAGAAGGGAGGGACCAAGAGACCCAGTACTTC. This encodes CASRALEGRDQETQYF.